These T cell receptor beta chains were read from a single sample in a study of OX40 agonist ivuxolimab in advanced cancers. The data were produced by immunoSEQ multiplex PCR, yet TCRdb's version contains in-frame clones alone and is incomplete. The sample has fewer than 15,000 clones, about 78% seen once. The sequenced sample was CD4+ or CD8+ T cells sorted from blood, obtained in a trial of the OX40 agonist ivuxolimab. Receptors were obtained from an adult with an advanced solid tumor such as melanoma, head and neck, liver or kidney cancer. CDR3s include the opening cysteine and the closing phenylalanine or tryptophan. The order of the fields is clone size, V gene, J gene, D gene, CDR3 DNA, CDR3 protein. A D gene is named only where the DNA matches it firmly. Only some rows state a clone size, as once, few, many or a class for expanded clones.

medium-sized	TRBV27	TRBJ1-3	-	TGTGCCAGCAGTTCATACTCAGGGACCTTGGACACCATATATTTT	CASSSYSGTLDTIYF
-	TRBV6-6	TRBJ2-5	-	TGTGCCAGCAGCTATAGGCGTTGGGAGACCCAGTACTTC	CASSYRRWETQYF
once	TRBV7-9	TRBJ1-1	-	TGTGCCAGCAGCTCAGACATAGTTGAAGCTTTCTTT	CASSSDIVEAFF
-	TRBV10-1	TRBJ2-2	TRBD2	TGCGCCAGCAGGGCTAGCGGGAGTCGGACCGGGGAGCTGTTTTTT	CASRASGSRTGELFF
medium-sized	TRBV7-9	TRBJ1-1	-	TGTGCCAGCAGCTTAGTTGCCGGTGAAGCTTTCTTT	CASSLVAGEAFF
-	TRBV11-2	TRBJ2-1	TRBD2	TGTGCCAGCAGCTTAAGTAGCGGGATGGTGGGGAACAATGAGCAGTTCTTC	CASSLSSGMVGNNEQFF
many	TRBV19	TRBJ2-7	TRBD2	TGTGCCAGTAGTATAGAAGCGGGAGGCCCATACGAGCAGTACTTC	CASSIEAGGPYEQYF
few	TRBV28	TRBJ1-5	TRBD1	TGTGCCAGCAGTGCCGGGACAGGGTTTCAGCCCCAGCATTTT	CASSAGTGFQPQHF
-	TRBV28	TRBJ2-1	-	TGTGCCAGCAGTGGCCTCGGGAGCTGGTTAGTGAATGAGCAGTTCTTC	CASSGLGSWLVNEQFF
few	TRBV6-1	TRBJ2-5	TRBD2	TGTGCCAGCAGTGAACTAGCGGGAGGCCAAGAGACCCAGTACTTC	CASSELAGGQETQYF
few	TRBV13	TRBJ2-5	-	TGTGCCAGCAGCCCCTCGTACCAAGAGACCCAGTACTTC	CASSPSYQETQYF
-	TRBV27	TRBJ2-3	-	TGTGCCAGCAGTTTGTTGGCGCAGGCAGATACGCAGTATTTT	CASSLLAQADTQYF
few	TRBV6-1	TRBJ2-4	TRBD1	TGTGCCAGCGAAGAGGACCCGGGACAGGGGTTGCCCCAGTACTTC	CASEEDPGQGLPQYF
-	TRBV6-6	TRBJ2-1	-	TGTGCCAGCAGTTCTGCTTACAATGAGCAGTTCTTC	CASSSAYNEQFF
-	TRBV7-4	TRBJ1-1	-	TGTGCCAGCAAGGAAAACAGCATGAACACTGAAGCTTTCTTT	CASKENSMNTEAFF
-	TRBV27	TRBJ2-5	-	TGTGCCAGCAGTTTACAGGCAGAAGGAGAGACCCAGTACTTC	CASSLQAEGETQYF
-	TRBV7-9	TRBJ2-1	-	TGTGCCAGCAGCCACTATGATCGGGTCTCCTACAATGAGCAGTTCTTC	CASSHYDRVSYNEQFF
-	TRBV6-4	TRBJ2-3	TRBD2	TGTGCCAGCAGTGACGGGAGGGCTAGCACAGATACGCAGTATTTT	CASSDGRASTDTQYF
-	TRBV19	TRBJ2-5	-	TGTGCCAGTAGTTCAGGGCCGGGATCCACTATCGGATTGTACCAAGAGACCCAGTACTTC	CASSSGPGSTIGLYQETQYF
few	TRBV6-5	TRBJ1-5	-	TGTGCCAGCAGTTACTCGGTGGCGGGGAGTGGACAGCCCCAGCATTTT	CASSYSVAGSGQPQHF
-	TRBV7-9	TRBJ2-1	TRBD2	TGTGCCAGCAGCTTAATCTCAGCGGGAGGGCCCAGGGAGCAGTTCTTC	CASSLISAGGPREQFF
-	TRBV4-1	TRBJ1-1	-	TGCGCCAGCAGCCCCAAATGGGTCTCGAACACTGAAGCTTTCTTT	CASSPKWVSNTEAFF
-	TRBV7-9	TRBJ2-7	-	TGTGCCAGCAGCCATTCAGGTCGGGGGTACGAGCAGTACTTC	CASSHSGRGYEQYF
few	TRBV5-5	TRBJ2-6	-	TGTGCCAGCAGCCAGGGGGGGACCTCTGGGGCCAACGTCCTGACTTTC	CASSQGGTSGANVLTF
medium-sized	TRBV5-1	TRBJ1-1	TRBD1	TGCGCCAGCAGCTGGGACAGGGGGATCATGAACACTGAAGCTTTCTTT	CASSWDRGIMNTEAFF
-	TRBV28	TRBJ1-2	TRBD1	TGTGCCAGCAGTTTCGGGACAGGGTTTGGCTACACCTTC	CASSFGTGFGYTF
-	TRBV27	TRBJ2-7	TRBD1	TGTGCCAGCAGTTTAGTTCAGGGGGCCTACGAGCAGTACTTC	CASSLVQGAYEQYF
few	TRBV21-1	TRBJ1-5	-	TGTGCCAGCAGCGCTGGGAAGCCCCAGCATTTT	CASSAGKPQHF
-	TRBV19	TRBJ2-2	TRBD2	TGTGCCAGTAGTATATGGACTAGCAGCACCGGGGAGCTGTTTTTT	CASSIWTSSTGELFF
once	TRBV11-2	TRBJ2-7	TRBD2	TGTGCCAGCAGCTTCTGGCGGGAGGGCCTGAACGAGCAGTACTTC	CASSFWREGLNEQYF
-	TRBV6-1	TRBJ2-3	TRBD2	TGTGCCAGCAGTGAAGTGCCTAGCGGGTGGGCAGATACGCAGTATTTT	CASSEVPSGWADTQYF
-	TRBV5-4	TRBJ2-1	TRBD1	TGTGCCAGCAGCGCCGGGACAGGGGGATACAATGAGCAGTTCTTC	CASSAGTGGYNEQFF
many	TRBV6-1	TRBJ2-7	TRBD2	TGTGCCAGCAGTGAAGGGGGCAGCGGGAGTTACGAGCAGTACTTC	CASSEGGSGSYEQYF
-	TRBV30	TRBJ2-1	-	TGTGCCTGGAGTGACTCCGCAGGGGCTAGTTTCTTC	CAWSDSAGASFF
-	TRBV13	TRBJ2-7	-	TGTGCCAGCAGCCAGGACGGGGGCTCCTACGAGCAGTACTTC	CASSQDGGSYEQYF
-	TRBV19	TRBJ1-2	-	TGTGCCAGTAGTACACCACCCTGGGAAGTTAGCTATGGCTACACCTTC	CASSTPPWEVSYGYTF
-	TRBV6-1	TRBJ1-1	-	TGTGCCAGCAGTACTAAAGCTTTCTTT	CASSTKAFF
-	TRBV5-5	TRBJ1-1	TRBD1	TGTGCCAGCAGCTATCTACAGGGGCGTACTGAAGCTTTCTTT	CASSYLQGRTEAFF
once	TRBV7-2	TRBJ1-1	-	TGTGCCAGCAGCTACACCGACAGACTCAACACTGAAGCTTTCTTT	CASSYTDRLNTEAFF
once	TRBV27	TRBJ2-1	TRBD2	TGTGCCAGCAGTTCACGGCCGGGACTAGCGGGAGGGCCAACCCCAGGGAATGAGCAGTTCTTC	CASSSRPGLAGGPTPGNEQFF
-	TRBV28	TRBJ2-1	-	TGTGCCAGCAGGTCGGTCAGCGACAGCTCCTACAATGAGCAGTTCTTC	CASRSVSDSSYNEQFF
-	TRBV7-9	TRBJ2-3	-	TGTGCCAGCAGCTCCTACAGCACAGATACGCAGTATTTT	CASSSYSTDTQYF
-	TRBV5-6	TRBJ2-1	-	TGTGCCAGCAGTCAGCCCGTAGAGTCCTCCTACAATGAGCAGTTCTTC	CASSQPVESSYNEQFF
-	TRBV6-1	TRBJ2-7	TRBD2	TGTGCCAGCAGTGAATTGTTCCTAGCGGGCTATGGCAGCTCCTACGAGCAGTACTTC	CASSELFLAGYGSSYEQYF
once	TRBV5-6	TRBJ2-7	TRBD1	TGTGCCAGCAGTTTACGACAGGGGCTCTACGAGCAGTACTTC	CASSLRQGLYEQYF
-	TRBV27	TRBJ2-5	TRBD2	TGTGCCAGCAGTTGGACTAGCGCGTACCAAGAGACCCAGTACTTC	CASSWTSAYQETQYF
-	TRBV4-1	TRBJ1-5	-	TGCGCCAGCAGCCAAGAAGGGTACAATCAGCCCCAGCATTTT	CASSQEGYNQPQHF
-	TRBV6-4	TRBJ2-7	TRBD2	TGTGCCAGCAGTGAACTAGCGGGCTCCTACGAGCAGTACTTC	CASSELAGSYEQYF
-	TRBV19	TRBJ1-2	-	TGTGCCAGTAGTATAGGTGCCAGTAACTATGGCTACACCTTC	CASSIGASNYGYTF
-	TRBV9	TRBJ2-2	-	TGTGCCAGCAGCGGGTCAGCTAACACCGGGGAGCTGTTTTTT	CASSGSANTGELFF
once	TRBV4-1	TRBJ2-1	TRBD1	TGCGCCAGCAGCCCGGCGGGACAGGGATACAATGAGCAGTTCTTC	CASSPAGQGYNEQFF
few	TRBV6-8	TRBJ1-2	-	TGTGCCAGCAGTGATGGCGGGGATGGCTACACCTTC	CASSDGGDGYTF
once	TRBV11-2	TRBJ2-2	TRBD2	TGTGCCAGCAGCCCGCAGGTAGCGGGAGTCACCGGGGAGCTGTTTTTT	CASSPQVAGVTGELFF